These 27 T cell receptor beta chains were all obtained from the same sample, sequenced in a study of blood T cell repertoires in COVID-19. The table came from immunoSEQ multiplex PCR; TCRdb's copy has only in-frame clones and leaves some out. The sample has roughly 410,000 clones; roughly 90% are singletons. Sequencing input: peripheral blood. These receptors came from a man aged 35 to 55 with acute or convalescent COVID-19.

The rearrangement uses TRBV6-5 and TRBJ2-7, with 7 bases fitting TRBD2. V trimming: 6 bases; J trimming: 5 bases; junction bases outside the gene matches: 7. The CDR3 is 13 residues long. The germline gives CDR1 MNHEY, CDR2 SVGAGI. As DNA, the CDR3 is TGTGCCAGCAGGCTACCCGGGAGGAACGAGCAGTACTTC. It codes for CASRLPGRNEQYF.

The rearrangement links TRBV5-1 to TRBJ2-1, with 7 bases that match TRBD1. The CDR3 is made up of 16 amino acids. Losses at the gene ends were 3 bases for V and 11 bases for J; bases not matched to a gene: 17. From germline, CDR1 is SGHRS and CDR2 YFSETQ. This CDR3 reads CASSSGQDRVLIKQFF. Written as DNA, the CDR3 is TGCGCCAGCAGCTCAGGACAGGATCGGGTCCTAATTAAGCAGTTCTTC.

V and J are TRBV19 and TRBJ1-5; D is undetermined. The CDR3 consists of 15 residues. The V gene lost 1 base and the J gene lost 5 bases, with 12 bases spanning the gap. Per the germline V gene, CDR1 is LNHDA and CDR2 is SQIVND (reference sequence). The chain's CDR3 is CASSIVGGFDQPQHF. CDR3 DNA: TGTGCCAGTAGTATAGTAGGAGGGTTTGATCAGCCCCAGCATTTT.

The chain is built from TRBV18 and TRBJ2-7; TRBD2 aligns across 7 bases. Germline values: CDR1 KGHSH, CDR2 LQKENI. Trimming removed 3 bases from V and 5 bases from J; junction bases left unmatched: 7. This CDR3 has 14 residues. CDR3 nucleotide sequence: TGTGCCAGCTCACCGACTAGCCGGGAGGACGAGCAGTACTTC. It specifies CASSPTSREDEQYF.

The chain links TRBV18 to TRBJ2-1; TRBD2 aligns across 13 bases. V dropped 4 bases and J dropped 3; count of bases not matched to a gene: 6. This CDR3 spans 17 amino acids. CDR1 KGHSH and CDR2 LQKENI come from the germline V gene. CDR3 region: CASSRTSGGGYYNEQFF. In DNA, the CDR3 is TGTGCCAGCTCACGGACTAGCGGGGGAGGTTACTACAATGAGCAGTTCTTC. Variable domain in full (rest from reference TRBV18 and TRBJ2-1): NAGVMQNPRHLVRRRGQEARLRCSPMKGHSHVYWYRQLPEEGLKFMVYLQKENIIDESGMPKERFSAEFPKEGPSILRIQQVVRGDSAAYFCASSRTSGGGYYNEQFFGPGTRLTVL.

In DNA, the CDR3 is TGTGCCAGCAGCTTGATTTGGGACAGGGGTCGAGAGACCCAGTACTTC. Protein product: CASSLIWDRGRETQYF. The chain recombines TRBV7-6 with TRBJ2-5; 10 bases match TRBD1. The trim removed 3 bases at V and 4 bases at J, leaving 8 bases unmatched. Germline V gene lookup returns CDR1 SGHVS and CDR2 FNYEAQ. The CDR3 sequence is 16 residues long.

The chain links TRBV5-6 to TRBJ1-1; D call uncertain. CDR1 is SGHDT and CDR2 is YYEEEE in the germline V gene. The CDR3 runs 13 residues. Deletions cut 0 bases from V and 3 bases from J, with 6 bases between. CDR3 nucleotides: TGTGCCAGCAGCTTGGCGGGATACACTGAAGCTTTCTTT. Its translation is CASSLAGYTEAFF.

The chain couples TRBV3-1 (or the pseudogene TRBV3-2) to TRBJ1-1; 10 positions agree with TRBD1. Germline V gives CDR1 LGHDT, CDR2 YNNKEL (reference sequence). The CDR3 extends over 20 amino acids. Unmatched junction bases numbered 15, after V lost 2 bases and J lost 0 bases. The CDR3, as DNA: TGTGCCAGCAGCCAACAAGGCCCTAAACCGGGACAGGGGATGAACACTGAAGCTTTCTTT. Amino acid sequence: CASSQQGPKPGQGMNTEAFF.

This chain joins TRBV7-9 and TRBJ1-2; 10 positions agree with TRBD1. V was clipped by 4 bases and J by 5 bases; unmatched bases: 10. The CDR3 covers 16 residues. Germline CDR1 and CDR2: SEHNR and FQNEAQ (reference sequence). The CDR3 DNA follows: TGTGCCAGCAGCTCCCACCGGGACAGGGGAGAGTATGGCTACACCTTC. It specifies CASSSHRDRGEYGYTF.

V usage is TRBV9 and J usage is TRBJ1-2; 9 bases fit TRBD1. The CDR3 spans 14 residues. J gave up 9 bases and V 0 bases, and 6 bases lay outside the gene matches. Looked up from germline, CDR1 is SGDLS and CDR2 is YYNGEE. CDR3 nucleotide sequence: TGTGCCAGCAGCGTAGGAGGGACAGGGCTGAGCTACACCTTC. This sequence encodes CASSVGGTGLSYTF.

This clone was found once. The V and J genes are TRBV5-1 and TRBJ2-2, with 7 bases matching TRBD2. The CDR3 is 14 residues long. Germline V lookup: CDR1 SGHRS, CDR2 YFSETQ. J lost 4 bases, V lost 0 bases, and 0 bases had no gene match. Here the CDR3 reads CASSLVAGTGELFF. The CDR3 DNA reads TGCGCCAGCAGCTTGGTAGCGGGCACCGGGGAGCTGTTTTTT.

The chain is built from TRBV7-3 and TRBJ2-3, with TRBD1 identical over 7 bases. Germline lookup yields CDR1 SGHTA and CDR2 FQGTGA. V shed 5 bases, J shed 3 bases, and the junction held 11 bases outside the gene matches. The CDR3 has 16 residues. CDR3 sequence reads: CASSPSRTGQTDTQYF. The CDR3 DNA is TGTGCCAGCAGCCCCAGCCGTACGGGACAGACAGATACGCAGTATTTT.

This clone has more than one count but fewer than ten. V and J are TRBV29-1 and TRBJ2-3, with D perhaps TRBD1 (5 bases). V dropped 3 bases and J dropped 1 base, with 8 bases sitting between them. The CDR3 runs 13 residues. The germline V gene has CDR1 SQVTM and CDR2 ANQGSEA. For the CDR3, the DNA is TGCAGCGTTGACAGGGATGGCACAGATACGCAGTATTTT. Translation: CSVDRDGTDTQYF.

This clone was recorded only once. J is TRBJ1-4 and V is TRBV6-5, with 12 bases fitting TRBD1. Unmatched junction bases numbered 3, after V lost 5 bases and J lost 8 bases. CDR1 and CDR2 (germline): MNHEY, SVGAGI. CDR3 size: 14 residues. The CDR3 DNA sequence: TGTGCCAGCAGTCTCGGGACAGGGGGCGAAAAACTGTTTTTT. Translated, it gives CASSLGTGGEKLFF.

This sequence joins TRBV5-1 and TRBJ1-1; possible D gene TRBD1, 6 bases. Trimming left V 5 bases short and J 0 bases short, with 8 bases between. The CDR3 length is 13 residues. Germline-derived CDR1 and CDR2 are SGHRS and YFSETQ. CDR3 DNA sequence: TGCGCCAGCAGAGGACAGATGAACACTGAAGCTTTCTTT. Encoded protein: CASRGQMNTEAFF.

The chain recombines TRBV4-1 with TRBJ1-1, with 8 positions matching TRBD1. CDR1 and CDR2 from the germline V gene are MGHRA and YSYEKL. The V and J ends lost 1 base and 1 base, in that order; junction bases with no gene match: 14. This CDR3 spans 19 amino acids. The CDR3 DNA reads TGCGCCAGCAGCCAAGTCGTAAGCTTCAGGGGGCCGGAGAACACTGAAGCTTTCTTT. Encoded protein: CASSQVVSFRGPENTEAFF.

Details on this clone: It is likely a read error, because the conserved phenylalanine at the end of the CDR3 is missing. No DNA is shown, since the ends of the CDR3 on it are uncertain; the CDR3 is the one TCRdb lists. V is TRBV18 and J is TRBJ1-2; the table's D call, TRBD1, has no DNA check behind it. Germline CDR1 and CDR2: KGHSH and LQKENI. The CDR3 extends over 14 residues, inclusive of both ends. CDR3 in amino acids: CASSPRTTSGQGML.

Only one count was recorded for this clone. This specimen includes other DNA sequences encoding the same CDR3. The V and J genes are TRBV7-9 and TRBJ1-1, with 7 bases aligning to TRBD1. Looked up from germline, CDR1 is SEHNR and CDR2 is FQNEAQ (reference sequence). CDR3 size: 15 residues. Trimming at V came to 1 base and at J to 5 bases, leaving 7 bases not matched to a gene. CDR3 nucleotide sequence: TGTGCCAGCAGCTTAGATTTGCAGGGGGGAACTGAAGCTTTCTTT. Encoded protein: CASSLDLQGGTEAFF.

This chain uses TRBV27 with TRBJ1-1; D is possibly TRBD1 (5 bases). V was cut by 2 bases and J by 2 bases, with 12 bases left in between. The CDR3 is 15 residues long. The germline gives CDR1 MNHEY, CDR2 SMNVEV (reference sequence). The CDR3 DNA is TGTGCCAGCAGTTTAGGTGCAGGGCCAAACACTGAAGCTTTCTTT. Its protein product is CASSLGAGPNTEAFF.

The chain is built from TRBV29-1 and TRBJ2-7; TRBD1 matches 8 bases. Germline loops: CDR1 SQVTM, CDR2 ANQGSEA. This CDR3 is built from 17 residues. V lost 0 bases to trimming and J lost 1 base; unmatched junction nucleotides: 11. The CDR3 is CSVEDPNRGVNSYEQYF. CDR3 nucleotides: TGCAGCGTTGAAGATCCTAACAGGGGGGTCAATTCCTACGAGCAGTACTTC.

The chain has TRBV15 and TRBJ1-2; TRBD1 is a possible D gene (6 bases). Trimming removed 8 bases at V and 3 bases at J, with 16 bases between. Germline-derived CDR1 and CDR2 are LNHNV and YYDKDF (reference sequence). The CDR3 is 14 residues long. Here the CDR3 DNA reads TGTGCCACCCGGCCCCCACACAGGGACTATGGCTACACCTTC. Amino acid sequence: CATRPPHRDYGYTF.

CDR3 nucleotides: TGTGCCAGTAGTCCACAGGGGAACACTGAAGCTTTCTTT. Translating gives CASSPQGNTEAFF. The rearrangement links TRBV19 to TRBJ1-1; tentatively, D is TRBD1 (6 bases). Germline V gene sequence: CDR1 LNHDA, CDR2 SQIVND (reference sequence). Deletions cut 5 bases from V and 1 base from J, with 8 bases between. The CDR3 is 13 amino acids.

The chain joins TRBV9 to TRBJ1-4; TRBD1 aligns across 7 bases. CDR1 SGDLS and CDR2 YYNGEE come from the germline V gene. J was trimmed by 7 bases and V by 4 bases; bases with no gene match: 10. This CDR3 region has 15 residues. CDR3 in amino acids: CASSKRGQATEKLFF. CDR3 bases: TGTGCCAGCAGCAAGCGAGGACAGGCGACTGAAAAACTGTTTTTT.

The chain carries TRBV2 and TRBJ2-7; TRBD1 aligns across 9 bases. The V gene end was trimmed by 5 bases and the J gene end by 7 bases; junction bases not matched to a gene: 6. The germline CDR1 and CDR2 sequences are SNHLY and FYNNEI. CDR3 length equals 13 residues. CDR3 sequence: CASSNRGLREQYF. Here the CDR3 DNA reads TGTGCCAGCAGTAACAGGGGGCTGAGGGAGCAGTACTTC.

The chain links TRBV30 to TRBJ1-2, with 10 bases matching TRBD1. V shed 4 bases and J 4 bases; nucleotides not matched to a gene: 9. The CDR3 is 15 amino acids. CDR1 and CDR2 from the germline V gene are GTSNPN and SVGIG (reference sequence). CDR3 in amino acids: CAWKKDRGDPYGYTF. In DNA, the CDR3 is TGTGCCTGGAAGAAGGACAGGGGGGACCCCTATGGCTACACCTTC.

This clone occurred a few times. The rearrangement uses TRBV12-3 or TRBV12-4 and TRBJ2-7, with a weak D call TRBD2 (6 bases). This CDR3 has 13 residues. V lost 3 bases and J 4 bases, leaving 10 bases between the germline ends. The DNA for the CDR3 is TGTGCCAGCAGTTTCTTAGCGGAATACGAGCAGTACTTC. Its translation is CASSFLAEYEQYF.

The genes are TRBV27 and TRBJ2-2, with a weak D call TRBD2 (5 bases). This CDR3 comprises 14 residues. Germline CDR1 reads MNHEY; CDR2 reads SMNVEV (reference sequence). Between the trimmed V and J ends, which lost 2 bases and 6 bases, there was a span of 10 bases. The CDR3 protein is CASSLRSGAGELFF. CDR3 nucleotides: TGTGCCAGCAGTTTAAGGAGCGGAGCCGGGGAGCTGTTTTTT.